This T cell receptor (beta chain) originates from a study of blood T cell repertoires in COVID-19. Looking at the study overall: The analysed material was cDNA or gDNA that came from T cells, B-cell-depleted T cells, or PBMCs.

Seattle patients were enrolled while actively infected and followed longitudinally. Sequencing used immunoSEQ multiplex PCR; TCRdb keeps in-frame clones, though not all of them. The sample lists about 56,000 clones, about 88% occurring once. The germline V gene has CDR1 MNHEY and CDR2 SVGAGI. The junction had 4 bases not matched to a gene; V was cut back by 4 bases and J by 2 bases. CDR3 length equals 15 residues. The sequence came from a woman aged 55-69 years with COVID-19, enrolled during active disease. Sequenced: peripheral blood. This chain uses TRBV6-5 with TRBJ1-5, with TRBD1 identical over 8 bases. The CDR3 sequence is CASSFGTGGNQPQHF. CDR3 DNA sequence: TGTGCCAGCAGTTTTGGGACAGGAGGCAATCAGCCCCAGCATTTT.